Below are 2 T cell receptor beta chains sequenced from a single sample in a study of T cells in Graves' hyperthyroidism and ophthalmopathy. Amplification of TCR beta CDR3 regions was performed using RNA transcripts as template. The HTBI set primed first-round TCR CDR3 RT-PCR. Each CDR3 protein is one row after TCRdb ran MiXCR on the multiplex PCR reads. The table includes roughly 570,000 distinct CDR3 sequences, roughly 46% detected once. Sequencing used peripheral blood or thyroid tissue (not recorded which). These receptors all stem from an adult woman with Graves' disease, either hyperthyroidism or ophthalmopathy (not recorded which).

This sequence joins TRBV7-2 and TRBJ2-7; the match to TRBD1 covers 8 bases. The trim removed 1 base at V and 3 bases at J, leaving 5 bases unmatched. From germline, CDR1 is SGHTA and CDR2 FQGNSA. CDR3 length: 15 amino acids. The CDR3 sequence: CASSLGRDRGYEQYF. DNA for the CDR3: TGTGCCAGCAGCTTAGGTCGCGACAGGGGCTACGAGCAGTACTTC.

There are a few counts of this clonotype. This sequence joins TRBV28 and TRBJ2-2; D call uncertain. CDR3 size: 15 residues. Between the trimmed V and J ends, which lost 6 bases and 6 bases, there was a span of 17 bases. CDR1 is MDHEN, CDR2 SYDVKM, per germline. CDR3 protein: CASSPTRVQPGELFF. CDR3 nucleotide sequence: TGTGCCAGCAGCCCTACACGGGTACAGCCCGGGGAGCTGTTTTTT.